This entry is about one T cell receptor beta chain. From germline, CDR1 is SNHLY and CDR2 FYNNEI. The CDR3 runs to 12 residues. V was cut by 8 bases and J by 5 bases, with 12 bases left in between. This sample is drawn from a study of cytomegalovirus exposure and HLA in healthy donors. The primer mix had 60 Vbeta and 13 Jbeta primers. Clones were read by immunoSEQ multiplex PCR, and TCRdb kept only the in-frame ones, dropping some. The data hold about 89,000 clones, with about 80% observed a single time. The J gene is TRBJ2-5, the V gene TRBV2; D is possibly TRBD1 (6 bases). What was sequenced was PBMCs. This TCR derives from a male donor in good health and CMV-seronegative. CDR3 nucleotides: TGTGCCAGCCTAACAGGGTTGGAGACCCAGTACTTC. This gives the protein CASLTGLETQYF.